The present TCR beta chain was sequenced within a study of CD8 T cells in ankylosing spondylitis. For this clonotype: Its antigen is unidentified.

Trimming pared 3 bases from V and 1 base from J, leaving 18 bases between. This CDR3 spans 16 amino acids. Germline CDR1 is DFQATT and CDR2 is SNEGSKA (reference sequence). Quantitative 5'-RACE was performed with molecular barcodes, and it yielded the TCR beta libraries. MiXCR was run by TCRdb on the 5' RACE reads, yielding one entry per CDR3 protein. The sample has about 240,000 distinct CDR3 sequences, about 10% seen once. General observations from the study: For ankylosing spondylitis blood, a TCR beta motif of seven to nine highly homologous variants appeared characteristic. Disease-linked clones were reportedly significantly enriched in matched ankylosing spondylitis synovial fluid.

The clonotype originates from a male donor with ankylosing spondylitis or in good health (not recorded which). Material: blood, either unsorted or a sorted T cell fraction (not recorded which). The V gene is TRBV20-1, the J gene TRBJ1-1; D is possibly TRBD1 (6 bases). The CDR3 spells CSARDFTRGGNTEAFF. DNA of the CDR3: TGCAGTGCTAGGGATTTCACGAGAGGGGGGAACACTGAAGCTTTCTTT.